This entry lists 18 T cell receptor beta chains sequenced from one sample in a study of T-cell reconstitution after alpha-beta-depleted transplantation in children. Molecular barcoding with unique molecular identifiers was used for the TCRbeta library. TCRdb redid the calling of the PCR reads with MiXCR, one entry per CDR3 protein. The sample includes 150,000 to 250,000 distinct CDR3 sequences, roughly 15% of them seen just once. The specimen was PBMCs from the stem cell graft donor, collected from the stem cell graft. The source of these receptors is a human donor who donated a stem cell graft to a child with acute lymphoblastic leukemia.

This clonotype has at least ten counts. This chain links TRBV7-9 with TRBJ1-1; a weak D match, TRBD1 (5 bases). The germline V and J ends were trimmed by 5 bases and 8 bases, with 21 bases remaining between them. CDR3 length equals 15 residues. Germline V gives CDR1 SEHNR, CDR2 FQNEAQ (reference sequence). Written as DNA, the CDR3 is TGTGCCAGCAGCCCCTACGCCGGGCCACGGGGGGAAGCTTTCTTT. Translated, it gives CASSPYAGPRGEAFF.

This clonotype occurred a few times. The chain couples TRBV19 to TRBJ2-7; 9 positions match TRBD1. The germline CDR1 and CDR2 sequences are LNHDA and SQIVND (reference sequence). Trimming took 7 bases from V and 1 from J; bases not matched to a gene: 11. The CDR3 has 16 residues. DNA of the CDR3: TGTGCCAGTACTCCTCGCCCCGGGACAGGGTCCTACGAGCAGTACTTC. Amino acid sequence: CASTPRPGTGSYEQYF. Full variable domain (missing parts from reference TRBV19 and TRBJ2-7): DGGITQSPKYLFRKEGQNVTLSCEQNLNHDAMYWYRQDPGQGLRLIYYSQIVNDFQKGDIAEGYSVSREKKESFPLTVTSAQKNPTAFYLCASTPRPGTGSYEQYFGPGTRLTVT.

This clonotype was seen ten or more times. V is TRBV27 and J is TRBJ1-6; D remains ambiguous. This CDR3 region has 13 residues. Looked up from germline, CDR1 is MNHEY and CDR2 is SMNVEV (reference sequence). Trimming pared 0 bases from V and 7 bases from J, leaving 4 bases between. CDR3 sequence (DNA): TGTGCCAGCAGTTTATCTCGGAATTCACCCCTCCACTTT. Translation gives CASSLSRNSPLHF.

This clonotype was seen a handful of times. The chain carries TRBV7-2 and TRBJ2-3; 12 bases fit TRBD2. Germline-derived CDR1 and CDR2 are SGHTA and FQGNSA. The V gene end was trimmed by 0 bases and the J gene end by 2 bases; junction bases not matched to a gene: 6. The CDR3 covers 18 residues. The CDR3 is CASSLAPRTSGDTDTQYF. In DNA form, the CDR3 reads TGTGCCAGCAGCTTAGCCCCCAGGACTAGCGGGGACACAGATACGCAGTATTTT.

This clonotype was detected ten times or more. The chain is built from TRBV20-1 and TRBJ1-5; possibly TRBD1 for D (5 bases). This CDR3 contains 14 residues. Germline V gives CDR1 DFQATT, CDR2 SNEGSKA (reference sequence). V lost 1 base and J 4 bases, leaving 11 bases between the germline ends. The CDR3 region is CSARGPGPNQPQHF. For the CDR3, the DNA is TGCAGTGCTAGAGGCCCGGGACCGAATCAGCCCCAGCATTTT.

This clonotype was seen at least ten times. This chain connects TRBV20-1 to TRBJ2-7; 10 bases align to TRBD2. Germline V CDR1 and CDR2: DFQATT, SNEGSKA (reference sequence). The V segment lost 6 bases and the J segment 1 base; nucleotides outside the gene matches: 6. This CDR3 comprises 14 residues. CDR3 DNA: TGCAGTGCCCCCTGGACTAGCGGTTCCTACGAGCAGTACTTC. It translates to CSAPWTSGSYEQYF.

This clonotype has at least ten counts. The chain carries TRBV6-4 and TRBJ2-1; TRBD2 aligns across 12 bases. The CDR3 is 15 amino acids. CDR1 MRHNA and CDR2 SNTAGT come from the germline V gene. V shed 10 bases and J 6 bases; nucleotides not matched to a gene: 10. CDR3 region: CATGRWTSGINEQFF. As DNA, the CDR3 is TGTGCCACCGGCAGATGGACTAGCGGGATCAATGAGCAGTTCTTC.

This clonotype was observed many times. V usage is TRBV28 and J usage is TRBJ2-5, with D unresolved. This CDR3 contains 16 residues. The V and J ends lost 4 bases and 4 bases respectively, with 19 bases between them. Germline V gives CDR1 MDHEN, CDR2 SYDVKM. DNA of the CDR3: TGTGCCAGCAGTTCGAGTGTCACTGCCAAGGGAGAGACCCAGTACTTC. Translating it yields CASSSSVTAKGETQYF.

This clonotype was picked up many times. The chain uses TRBV5-1 and TRBJ2-5; D is unclear. Germline values: CDR1 SGHRS, CDR2 YFSETQ. The CDR3 is 13 amino acids. The ends were cut back, 5 bases at V and 1 base at J, with 9 bases in the middle. CDR3 sequence (DNA): TGCGCCAGCAGTTCAGACCCCCAAGAGACCCAGTACTTC. This sequence encodes CASSSDPQETQYF.

This clonotype has ten or more counts. V gene TRBV5-1 combines with J gene TRBJ2-2, with 7 bases lining up with TRBD1. The CDR3 runs to 15 residues. Germline V lookup: CDR1 SGHRS, CDR2 YFSETQ. With 4 bases clipped from V and 6 bases from J, the junction kept 9 bases outside the gene matches. The CDR3 DNA follows: TGCGCCAGCAGCACCACAACAGGGGCAGCCGGGGAGCTGTTTTTT. Protein product: CASSTTTGAAGELFF.

This clonotype was observed a few times. V is TRBV11-3 and J is TRBJ2-1; D is possibly TRBD2 (5 bases). This CDR3 has 17 amino acids. The germline V gene encodes CDR1 SGHNT and CDR2 YENEEA. Trimming shortened V by 4 bases and J by 0 bases, and 16 bases separated the two germline ends. CDR3: CASSSLDYPLSYNEQFF. CDR3 DNA sequence: TGTGCCAGCAGCTCCTTAGACTATCCCCTCTCCTACAATGAGCAGTTCTTC. The full variable domain, completed using reference TRBV11-3 and TRBJ2-1, is EAGVVQSPRYKIIEKKQPVAFWCNPISGHNTLYWYLQNLGQGPELLIRYENEEAVDDSQLPKDRFSAERLKGVDSTLKIQPAELGDSAVYLCASSSLDYPLSYNEQFFGPGTRLTVL.

CDR3 loop: CATSRRQGGGQPQHF. The CDR3 nucleotides are TGTGCCACCAGCCGTAGGCAGGGAGGTGGGCAGCCCCAGCATTTT. The rearrangement joins TRBV15 to TRBJ1-5; D perhaps matches TRBD1 (5 bases). Germline-derived CDR1 and CDR2 are LNHNV and YYDKDF (reference sequence). The V end was cut by 5 bases, the J end by 7 bases, with 18 bases between. The CDR3 is 15 amino acids.

The CDR3 spells CSAATGFSYNEQFF. CDR3 nucleotides: TGCAGTGCCGCCACAGGGTTCTCCTACAATGAGCAGTTCTTC. The V gene is TRBV20-1, the J gene TRBJ2-1; D perhaps matches TRBD1 (6 bases). The CDR3 is made up of 14 amino acids. V lost 6 bases, J lost 0 bases, and 12 bases lay in between. The V gene's germline CDR1 is DFQATT and CDR2 SNEGSKA (reference sequence).

This clonotype was observed at least ten times. The chain has TRBV12-3 or TRBV12-4 and TRBJ2-1; TRBD2 matches 9 bases. V lost 4 bases to trimming and J lost 5 bases; unmatched junction nucleotides: 3. The CDR3 runs 14 residues. CDR3 DNA: TGTGCCAGCAGTTATGCTAGCGGGGACAATGAGCAGTTCTTC. It encodes CASSYASGDNEQFF.

The gene calls are TRBV12-3 or TRBV12-4 and TRBJ2-7; the D call may be TRBD1 or TRBD2 (5 bases each). V lost 4 bases, J lost 3 bases, and 10 bases lay in between. The CDR3 covers 13 residues. The CDR3 is CASSYGGFYEQYF. The CDR3 DNA follows: TGTGCCAGCAGTTATGGGGGTTTCTACGAGCAGTACTTC.

The rearrangement uses TRBV27 and TRBJ2-7; D remains unclear. The ends were cut back, 6 bases at V and 5 bases at J, with 8 bases in the middle. CDR3 length: 11 amino acids. Germline V gives CDR1 MNHEY, CDR2 SMNVEV (reference sequence). The DNA of the CDR3 is TGTGCCAGCAGACATTTAGACGAGCAGTACTTC. Its protein product is CASRHLDEQYF.

This clonotype was observed many times. The V and J genes are TRBV25-1 and TRBJ1-6; weak D call: TRBD1 (6 bases). V was trimmed by 3 bases and J by 5 bases, leaving 14 bases between them. The CDR3 runs 16 residues. Germline V gene lookup returns CDR1 MGHDK and CDR2 SYGVNS. CDR3: CASSDQVAGDNSPLHF. CDR3 DNA sequence: TGTGCCAGCAGTGATCAAGTGGCAGGGGATAATTCACCCCTCCACTTT.

The rearrangement joins TRBV20-1 to TRBJ1-5, with D perhaps matching TRBD1 (6 bases). V was pared by 0 bases and J by 7 bases, with 13 bases between. CDR3 length: 14 amino acids. Germline V gives CDR1 DFQATT, CDR2 SNEGSKA (reference sequence). The CDR3 DNA sequence: TGCAGTGCTAGAGATCACAGGGAGGGCCAGCCCCAGCATTTT. Protein product: CSARDHREGQPQHF.